Shown below are 13 T cell receptor beta chains from a single sample sequenced in a study of long-term antiretroviral therapy in people with HIV. The immunoSEQ assay was v3.0, run at survey level. Only in-frame clones appear in the TCRdb table, and some are missing; sequencing was by immunoSEQ multiplex PCR. The data show under 30,000 clones, about 96% seen once. Sequences were derived from unsorted PBMCs, sampled roughly 6 years after starting antiretroviral therapy. The source of these receptors is a man aged 25-45 years with HIV.

V gene TRBV5-4 combines with J gene TRBJ1-3; D not certain. The CDR3 totals 14 residues. Germline V gene data show CDR1 as SGHNT and CDR2 as YYREEE (reference sequence). Deletions cut 4 bases from V and 4 bases from J, with 12 bases between. The CDR3: CASSPYGEGNTIYF. The CDR3 DNA follows: TGTGCCAGCAGCCCCTACGGGGAGGGAAACACCATATATTTT.

The chain recombines TRBV5-4 with TRBJ1-2, with D unresolved. The V end was cut by 4 bases, the J end by 5 bases, with 12 bases between. Germline V gene data show CDR1 as SGHNT and CDR2 as YYREEE (reference sequence). This CDR3 comprises 13 residues. In nucleotides, the CDR3 is TGTGCCAGCAGCAGAACGGGCGGGTATGGCTACACCTTC. Protein sequence: CASSRTGGYGYTF.

The rearrangement uses TRBV6-1 and TRBJ2-7, with D perhaps TRBD1 or TRBD2 (6 bases each). Trimming removed 0 bases from V and 2 bases from J, with 11 bases in between. The CDR3 consists of 15 residues. Germline V gives CDR1 MNHNS, CDR2 SASEGT. The CDR3 region is CASSEADGGAYEQYF. CDR3 DNA: TGTGCCAGCAGTGAAGCCGACGGGGGCGCCTACGAGCAGTACTTC.

This clone was seen a single time. V and J are TRBV11-2 and TRBJ1-1, with D possibly matching TRBD1 (5 bases). Trimming shortened V by 4 bases and J by 0 bases, and 12 bases separated the two germline ends. The CDR3 consists of 15 residues. Germline CDR1 is SGHAT and CDR2 is FQNNGV. Here the CDR3 DNA reads TGTGCCAGCAGCTCTCGACAGTTCTTGAACACTGAAGCTTTCTTT. Protein: CASSSRQFLNTEAFF.

The chain is built from TRBV10-2 and TRBJ2-7; D possibly matches TRBD1 or TRBD2 (7 bases each). With 0 bases removed from V and 7 bases from J, the gap between germline ends came to 16 bases. Germline lookup yields CDR1 WSHSY and CDR2 SAAADI. The CDR3 is made up of 15 amino acids. CDR3 residues: CASSESSGGAREQYF. As DNA, the CDR3 is TGCGCCAGCAGTGAGTCGTCAGGGGGGGCGCGAGAGCAGTACTTC.

V is TRBV10-2 and J is TRBJ2-2, with 9 bases identical to TRBD2. The ends lost 7 bases at V and 5 bases at J; junction bases unmatched: 5. Germline CDR1 reads WSHSY; CDR2 reads SAAADI. The CDR3 loop spans 14 amino acids. For the CDR3, the DNA is TGCGCCAGCACCTTGACTAGCGGAACCGGGGAGCTGTTTTTT. It specifies CASTLTSGTGELFF.

The genes are TRBV5-6 and TRBJ2-1; D is uncertain. The length of the CDR3 is 11 residues. Germline V lookup: CDR1 SGHDT, CDR2 YYEEEE. Between the trimmed V and J ends, which lost 1 base and 5 bases, there was a span of 1 base. The CDR3 DNA follows: TGTGCCAGCAGCTTGAACAATGAGCAGTTCTTC. Protein: CASSLNNEQFF.

The chain couples TRBV7-9 to TRBJ1-5, with no clear D. Germline V gene sequence: CDR1 SEHNR, CDR2 FQNEAQ (reference sequence). Trimming cost V 8 bases and J 10 bases, with 15 bases left between them. The CDR3 is made up of 12 amino acids. This CDR3 is CASGIGSRPQHF. Written as DNA, the CDR3 is TGTGCCAGCGGGATAGGGTCACGCCCCCAGCATTTT. Combining the CDR3 with reference TRBV7-9 and TRBJ1-5 gives the whole variable domain DTGVSQNPRHKITKRGQNVTFRCDPISEHNRLYWYRQTLGQGPEFLTYFQNEAQLEKSRLLSDRFSAERPKGSFSTLEIQRTEQGDSAMYLCASGIGSRPQHFGDGTRLSIL.

Here the CDR3 reads CASSFGDISGYTF. DNA of the CDR3: TGCGCCAGCAGCTTTGGAGATATAAGCGGCTACACCTTC. The rearrangement joins TRBV5-1 to TRBJ1-2; the D is unclear. V lost 2 bases to trimming and J lost 8 bases, with 13 bases between them. Germline V gene sequence: CDR1 SGHRS, CDR2 YFSETQ. The CDR3 sequence is 13 residues long.

The rearrangement joins TRBV7-9 to TRBJ1-1; D gene uncertain. This CDR3 contains 14 residues. Germline V gene sequence: CDR1 SEHNR, CDR2 FQNEAQ (reference sequence). Trimming pared 1 base from V and 1 base from J, leaving 7 bases between. This chain's CDR3 is CASSLGEGNTEAFF. The DNA for the CDR3 is TGTGCCAGCAGCTTAGGAGAAGGGAACACTGAAGCTTTCTTT.

The chain links TRBV11-3 to TRBJ2-7; perhaps TRBD2 as D (6 bases). The CDR3 loop spans 13 amino acids. The V gene lost 5 bases and the J gene lost 5 bases, with 13 bases spanning the gap. CDR1 and CDR2 (germline): SGHNT, YENEEA. The CDR3 DNA reads TGTGCCAGCAGCGTACTAGCTGGGCACGAGCAGTACTTC. Its protein is CASSVLAGHEQYF.

The rearrangement uses TRBV5-6 and TRBJ2-5, with D perhaps given as TRBD1 or TRBD2 (6 bases each). The germline gives CDR1 SGHDT, CDR2 YYEEEE. This CDR3 comprises 14 residues. Between the trimmed V and J ends, which lost 1 base and 5 bases, there was a span of 12 bases. CDR3 loop: CASSLTGAGETQYF. DNA for the CDR3: TGTGCCAGCAGCTTGACGGGGGCCGGTGAGACCCAGTACTTC.

The gene calls are TRBV6-1 and TRBJ1-2; D is unclear. Germline assignment: CDR1 MNHNS and CDR2 SASEGT. The CDR3 is made up of 11 amino acids. Trimming took off 5 bases at V and 7 bases at J, with 8 bases between the two ends. CDR3 in amino acids: CASSREIGYTF. The CDR3 bases are TGTGCCAGCAGTAGGGAAATTGGCTACACCTTC.